This T cell receptor beta chain was captured by sequencing in a study of glioma-infiltrating T cells after dendritic cell vaccination. The table came from immunoSEQ multiplex PCR; TCRdb's copy has only in-frame clones and leaves some out. The sample holds around 60,000 clones; approximately 89% are singletons and the top ten take under 14%. Stated time point: after dendritic cell vaccination, including at tumor progression/relapse. The origin of this receptor is a human donor with glioblastoma. The sample consisted of blood, taken after dendritic cell vaccination.

CDR3 in DNA: TGCGCCAGCAGTCCACCGGGACTGCAAGAGACCCAGTACTTC. Amino acid sequence: CASSPPGLQETQYF. The chain employs TRBV4-1 and TRBJ2-5, with a tentative D call TRBD2 (6 bases). Trimming stripped 6 bases from V and 2 bases from J, with 13 bases between. The CDR3 covers 14 residues. Germline CDR1 is MGHRA and CDR2 is YSYEKL.